The rows below give T cell receptor beta chains drawn from one sample of a study of CD8 T cells in Susac syndrome. One entry per CDR3 protein results from TCRdb running MiXCR on the immunoSEQ multiplex PCR reads. The sample has 84,000 or so distinct CDR3 sequences; about 96% are singletons. Sequencing was performed on CD8+ T cells from PBMCs. These receptors all come from a human donor with Susac syndrome. CDR3s leave out the opening cysteine and the closing phenylalanine or tryptophan. D genes are given only for firm matches. Not all rows give a size; the values are once, few, many and, for expanded clones, a class.

CDR3: VAAGPEGRSVDEQF; V: TRBV29-1; D: NA; J: TRBJ2-1; size: NA
CDR3: SVEVWGQGIDTQY; V: TRBV29-1; D: TRBD1; J: TRBJ2-3; size: NA
CDR3: ASSPGVLQRPLH; V: TRBV4-3; D: NA; J: TRBJ1-6; size: NA
CDR3: ASSYVENTEAF; V: TRBV6-2/TRBV6-3; D: NA; J: TRBJ1-1; size: NA
CDR3: ASSLVDRGTDTQY; V: TRBV7-9; D: NA; J: TRBJ2-3; size: NA
CDR3: SAQHPGTGRINEQF; V: TRBV20-1; D: TRBD1; J: TRBJ2-1; size: NA
CDR3: ASSSRGSDSPLH; V: TRBV4-2; D: TRBD1; J: TRBJ1-6; size: NA
CDR3: ASSAGDYQETQY; V: TRBV3-1; D: NA; J: TRBJ2-5; size: NA
CDR3: SARDRDSYNEQF; V: TRBV20-1; D: TRBD1; J: TRBJ2-1; size: NA
CDR3: ASSQEGTGPNTEAF; V: TRBV4-1; D: TRBD1; J: TRBJ1-1; size: NA
CDR3: ASSPPSANYGYT; V: TRBV18; D: NA; J: TRBJ1-2; size: NA
CDR3: SVEDPVTSGRSEQY; V: TRBV29-1; D: TRBD2; J: TRBJ2-7; size: NA
CDR3: ASSPEAGWETQY; V: TRBV7-2; D: NA; J: TRBJ2-5; size: NA
CDR3: ATSRDQRASYEQY; V: TRBV15; D: NA; J: TRBJ2-7; size: NA
CDR3: ASSVSGIDEQY; V: TRBV19; D: TRBD2; J: TRBJ2-7; size: once